Listed below are T cell receptor beta chains from one sample, sequenced in a study of long-term antiretroviral therapy in people with HIV. Libraries were prepared by immunoSEQ multiplex PCR; TCRdb keeps only in-frame clonotypes and omits some of them. The table lists over 30,000 clones, over 75% of them singletons. This specimen was unsorted PBMCs, taken 0.6 years after starting antiretroviral therapy. Receptors originate from a man aged 18 to 29 with HIV. CDR3s include the opening cysteine and the closing phenylalanine or tryptophan. The D gene is left open where the match is weak. Clone size is given for some rows only: seen once, a few or many times, or a class if the clone is expanded.

abundance	v_gene	j_gene	d_gene	CDR3nt	CDR3aa
.	TRBV28	TRBJ1-1	.	TGTGCCAGCAGTTTATTGGTTAGGACAGTCGGGGACACTGAAGCTTTCTTT	CASSLLVRTVGDTEAFF
.	TRBV5-6	TRBJ2-7	TRBD1	TGTGCCAGCAGACGGACAGGGGATTTTTCGGAAGGCTACGAGCAGTACTTC	CASRRTGDFSEGYEQYF
once	TRBV5-4	TRBJ2-7	TRBD1	TGTGCCAGCAGCTTGGGAGGGACAGGCTCCGAGCAGTACTTC	CASSLGGTGSEQYF
.	TRBV7-9	TRBJ1-5	TRBD1	TGTGCCAGCAGCCAAGGACAGGGGGTGAATCAGCCCCAGCATTTT	CASSQGQGVNQPQHF
.	TRBV10-3	TRBJ2-7	TRBD2	TGTGCCACCAGTTATACTAGCGGGTACCAATCTGACGAGCAGTACTTC	CATSYTSGYQSDEQYF
.	TRBV20-1	TRBJ2-1	.	TGCAGTGCTAGTTTCTTTGAGCAGTTCTTC	CSASFFEQFF
.	TRBV11-2	TRBJ2-7	TRBD1	TGTGCCAGCAGCTACGGACAGGCCTACGAGCAGTACTTC	CASSYGQAYEQYF
once	TRBV18	TRBJ2-7	TRBD1	TGTGCCAGCTCACCTAGGGGACAGGGCCGGCGCGAGCAGTACTTC	CASSPRGQGRREQYF
.	TRBV28	TRBJ2-2	.	TGTGCCAGCGCCAGAGGAGGGCCCACCGGGGAGCTGTTTTTT	CASARGGPTGELFF
medium-sized	TRBV5-6	TRBJ2-3	TRBD2	TGTGCCAGCAGCCCCCCGTGGGAGGGCCAGGATACGCAGTATTTT	CASSPPWEGQDTQYF